The next 15 T cell receptor beta chains were all read from a single sample in a study of kidney transplant recipient with SARS-CoV-2 infection. From the reads, TCRdb called clonotypes with MiXCR, one entry per CDR3 protein. This table holds 200,000 to 300,000 distinct CDR3 sequences, 29% found once. The sequences come from a blood sample, collected at baseline and on roughly day 110 from a kidney transplant recipient. Receptors were obtained from a young adult male patient who had COVID-19 and was a kidney transplant recipient. Some T cells may possibly be graft donor cells.

This clonotype was detected only a few times. The chain is built from TRBV30 and TRBJ1-1, with D unclear. V lost 3 bases, J lost 4 bases, and 6 bases lay in between. This CDR3 spans 11 amino acids. CDR1 is GTSNPN, CDR2 SVGIG, per germline (reference sequence). This CDR3 is CAWRPGTEAFF. The CDR3 DNA reads as TGTGCCTGGAGGCCAGGCACTGAAGCTTTCTTT.

With regard to this clonotype: This may be a read error, as it is one base from a much larger clone. The chain links TRBV12-3 or TRBV12-4 to TRBJ2-1; tentative D call: TRBD1 (5 bases). The CDR3 length is 14 residues. In DNA form, the CDR3 reads TGTGCCAGCACCCCCCAAGGGGTCCGCAATGGGCAGTTCTTC. It encodes CASTPQGVRNGQFF.

Regarding this clonotype: A read error likely explains this, since a far larger clone differs by one base. The rearrangement uses TRBV12-3 or TRBV12-4 and TRBJ2-7; D not resolved. The CDR3 runs 13 residues. Between the trimmed V and J ends, which lost 1 base and 10 bases, there was a span of 14 bases. CDR3 nucleotide sequence: TGTGCCAGCAGTTTAGTAGGGCAAGAGATCCAGTACTTC. Residues: CASSLVGQEIQYF.

The genes are TRBV19 and TRBJ2-1; 8 bases agree with TRBD2. The CDR3 is made up of 20 amino acids. V dropped 6 bases and J dropped 8; count of bases not matched to a gene: 27. The germline V gene encodes CDR1 LNHDA and CDR2 SQIVND (reference sequence). In nucleotides, the CDR3 is TGTGCCAGTAGGGGGGACCGGGGGGGCCGGCCTAGCGGGTCCGGGGATGAGCAGTTCTTC. Translated: CASRGDRGGRPSGSGDEQFF.

Remarks on this clonotype: A far larger clone lies a single base away; this is likely a read error. J is TRBJ1-2 and V is TRBV25-1, with D unresolved. The germline V gene encodes CDR1 MGHDK and CDR2 SYGVNS. The CDR3 sequence is 17 residues long. The CDR3 here is CAGSRGRELGKTYGYTF. The CDR3 coding sequence is TGTGCCGGCAGTAGAGGACGAGAACTGGGAAAGACCTATGGCTACACCTTC.

Note on this clonotype: Possible read error: a much larger clone is one base away. CDR3 protein: CASSERRPGQGSKTQYF. CDR3 bases: TGTGCCAGCAGTGAACGGAGACCGGGACAGGGTTCAAAGACCCAGTACTTC. This chain joins TRBV2 and TRBJ2-3, with TRBD1 matching over 9 bases. The tail of the sequence fits TRBJ2-5 better, so the J call may be wrong. Per germline, CDR1 SNHLY and CDR2 FYNNEI. The CDR3 is made up of 17 amino acids.

This clonotype was counted between two and nine times. V usage is TRBV18 and J usage is TRBJ2-1, with D possibly TRBD2 on 5 matching bases. Between the trimmed V and J ends, which lost 2 bases and 6 bases, there was a span of 11 bases. Looked up from germline, CDR1 is KGHSH and CDR2 is LQKENI. The CDR3 sequence is 14 residues long. The CDR3 DNA is TGTGCCAGCTCACCAATACTAGAAGGCAATGAGCAGTTCTTC. Its translation is CASSPILEGNEQFF.

With respect to this clonotype: This may be a read error: a much more frequent sequence differs by one nucleotide. The gene calls are TRBV24-1 and TRBJ1-2, with D unclear. CDR3 size: 17 residues. Germline CDR1 is KGHDR and CDR2 is SFDVKD. Trimming took off 8 bases at V and 4 bases at J, with 25 bases between the two ends. CDR3 loop: CATTYRCSTRKTYGYTF. The CDR3 coding sequence is TGTGCCACCACTTACCGGTGTAGTACCAGAAAGACCTATGGCTACACCTTC.

Regarding this clonotype: A much more abundant neighbour one base away suggests this may be a read error. V and J are TRBV15 and TRBJ1-5; 8 bases match TRBD1. This CDR3 contains 14 residues. Germline V gene data show CDR1 as LNHNV and CDR2 as YYDKDF (reference sequence). The CDR3, as DNA: TGTGCCCCCAGCCAGGGACAGGTAGATCAGCCCCAGCATTTT. Encoded protein: CAPSQGQVDQPQHF.

This clonotype was seen a single time. A much larger clone is a single base away; this may be a read error. The J gene is TRBJ2-7, the V gene TRBV6-8; 7 nucleotides align to TRBD1. V lost 6 bases, J lost 4 bases, and 12 bases stayed unmatched. CDR1 and CDR2 (germline): MNHGY, SAAAGT. This CDR3 has 15 residues. The CDR3 sequence: CASSLSGRGNYEQYF. DNA of the CDR3: TGTGCCAGCAGCCTCTCGGGCAGGGGGAATTACGAGCAGTACTTC.

This clonotype has a count of ten or more. This chain connects TRBV11-2 to TRBJ1-2; no clear D gene. This CDR3 comprises 17 residues. The V end lost 5 bases, the J end lost 4 bases, and 23 bases lay between the germline ends. CDR1 is SGHAT and CDR2 is FQNNGV in the germline V gene. The CDR3 DNA reads TGTGCCAGCAGCAAATCTCGAACAAGCAGAAAGACCTATGGCTACACCTTC. It encodes CASSKSRTSRKTYGYTF.

This clonotype was observed many times. The rearrangement uses TRBV2 and TRBJ2-7; possibly TRBD2 for D (5 bases). V lost 0 bases, J lost 6 bases, and 15 bases lay in between. The germline CDR1 and CDR2 sequences are SNHLY and FYNNEI. The CDR3 consists of 15 residues. The CDR3 coding sequence is TGTGCCAGCAGTGAAGCTCTAGCTAGCAGTTCCGAGCAGTACTTC. It encodes CASSEALASSSEQYF. Full variable domain (remainder filled in from reference TRBV2 and TRBJ2-7): EPEVTQTPSHQVTQMGQEVILRCVPISNHLYFYWYRQILGQKVEFLVSFYNNEISEKSEIFDDQFSVERPDGSNFTLKIRSTKLEDSAMYFCASSEALASSSEQYFGPGTRLTVT.

About this clonotype: Possible read error: a much larger clone is one base away. J is TRBJ1-2 and V is TRBV30, with D perhaps TRBD1 (5 bases). Deletions cut 8 bases from V and 4 bases from J, with 17 bases between. This CDR3 is 13 amino acids long. Germline V gives CDR1 GTSNPN, CDR2 SVGIG (reference sequence). The CDR3 DNA follows: TGTGCCCCTAAGACAGCCGGAATCTATGGCTACACCTTC. As protein: CAPKTAGIYGYTF.

The J gene is TRBJ2-3, the V gene TRBV5-1; D could derive from TRBD1 or TRBD2 (5 bases each). The germline V and J ends were trimmed by 6 bases and 1 base, with 12 bases remaining between them. The CDR3 contains 14 residues. Germline loops: CDR1 SGHRS, CDR2 YFSETQ. The CDR3 spells CASMVGDGTDTQYF. The CDR3 region has the DNA TGCGCCAGCATGGTAGGGGACGGCACAGATACGCAGTATTTT.

This clonotype showed up many times. The chain is built from TRBV7-9 and TRBJ2-7, with 12 bases lining up with TRBD2. V gave up 7 bases and J gave up 3 bases; unmatched junction bases: 10. CDR1 is SEHNR, CDR2 FQNEAQ, per germline (reference sequence). The CDR3 is 16 residues long. DNA of the CDR3: TGTGCCAGCATCCGTTGGACTAGCGGGATCGGCTACGAGCAGTACTTC. The encoded protein is CASIRWTSGIGYEQYF.